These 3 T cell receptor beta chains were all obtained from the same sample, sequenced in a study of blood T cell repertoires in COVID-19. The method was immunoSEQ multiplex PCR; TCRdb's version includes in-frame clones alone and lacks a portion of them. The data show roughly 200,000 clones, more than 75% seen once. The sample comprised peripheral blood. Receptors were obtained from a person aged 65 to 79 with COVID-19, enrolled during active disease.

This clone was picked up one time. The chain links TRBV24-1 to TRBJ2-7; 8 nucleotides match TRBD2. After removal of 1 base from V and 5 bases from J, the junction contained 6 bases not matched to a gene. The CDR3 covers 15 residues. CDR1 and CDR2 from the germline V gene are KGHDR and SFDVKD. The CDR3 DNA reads TGTGCCACCAGTGATTTTTTTCGGGAGGGGCACGAGCAGTACTTC. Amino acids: CATSDFFREGHEQYF.

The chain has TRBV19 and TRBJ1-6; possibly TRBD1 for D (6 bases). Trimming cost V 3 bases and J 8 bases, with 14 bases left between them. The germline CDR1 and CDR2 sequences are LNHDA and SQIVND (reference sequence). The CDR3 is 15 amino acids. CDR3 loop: CASSILATGDSPLHF. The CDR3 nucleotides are TGTGCCAGTAGTATCTTGGCGACAGGAGATTCACCCCTCCACTTT.

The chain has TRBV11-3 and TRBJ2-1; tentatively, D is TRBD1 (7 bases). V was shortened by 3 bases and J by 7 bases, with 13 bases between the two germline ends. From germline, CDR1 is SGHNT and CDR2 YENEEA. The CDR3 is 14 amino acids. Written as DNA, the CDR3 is TGTGCCAGCAGCTTGCAGGGGGGAAGAAATGAGCAGTTCTTC. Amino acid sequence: CASSLQGGRNEQFF.